This T cell receptor beta chain was documented in a study of blood T cell repertoires in COVID-19. As for the study in general: Both acute and convalescent COVID-19 samples were obtained from the United States, Italy and Spain. In each case, the material was cDNA or gDNA derived from T cells, B-cell-depleted T cells, or PBMCs.

J lost 3 bases, V lost 4 bases, and 6 bases had no gene match. The CDR3 runs to 15 residues. CDR1 and CDR2 (germline): MRHNA, SNTAGT. As processed by the authors: Reference gene primers were amplified, and this amplification served to estimate nucleated cell counts. Profiling relied on immunoSEQ multiplex PCR, and the TCRdb table lists in-frame clones only, not all of them. V and J calls and clone size come straight from that table; D and trimming were deduced from the DNA. The table includes approximately 200,000 clones, 86% detected once. The receptor comes from a woman aged 25-40 years with active or convalescent COVID-19. V usage is TRBV6-4 and J usage is TRBJ1-2, with TRBD1 matching over 9 bases. Sequenced material: peripheral blood. CDR3 sequence: CASSASGQGDYGYTF. The CDR3 DNA follows: TGTGCCAGCAGTGCCTCGGGACAGGGAGACTATGGCTACACCTTC.